The source of this T cell receptor beta chain is a study of T cell responses to AZD1222 COVID-19 vaccine. On this clone itself: Its antigen remains unknown.

Study results and caveats: Spike-specific TCR breadth and depth were elevated following two AZD1222 doses.

Generated by immunoSEQ multiplex PCR, the TCRdb table keeps only in-frame clones and is missing some. The data show over 90,000 clones, with approximately 90% seen just once and about 3.4% held by the top ten. The germline CDR1 and CDR2 sequences are SGHAT and FQNNGV. J lost 13 bases, V lost 1 base, and 12 bases had no gene match. This CDR3 is built from 15 residues. The chain links TRBV11-2 to TRBJ1-4; 7 bases are a match to TRBD1. This sample comprised peripheral blood, obtained 28 days after the second AZD1222 dose. This TCR derives from an adult who received the AZD1222 COVID-19 vaccine. The CDR3 DNA reads TGTGCCAGCAGCTTAGTGGGTACAGGGGCCCCTCTACTGTTTTTT. Translating gives CASSLVGTGAPLLFF.